This is a list of T cell receptor beta chains from one sample in a study of CD8 T cells in Susac syndrome. A single record per CDR3 protein comes from TCRdb applying MiXCR to the immunoSEQ multiplex PCR reads. This sample has 150,000 to 200,000 distinct CDR3 sequences, with nearly 95% found just once. Source material: CD4+ T cells from PBMCs. These TCRs come from a human donor with multiple sclerosis. Each CDR3 is given with its conserved first and last residue.

TRBV12-5	CASGPSGRTDTQYF
TRBV5-1	CASSPRLADDEQYF
TRBV5-1	CASSVVAGSTNEQFF
TRBV3-1	CASSQAPSDNEQFF
TRBV20-1	CSARGGTSGTNEQFF
TRBV6-2/TRBV6-3	CASSYSAGGTETQYF
TRBV20-1	CSARDPRGEQFF
TRBV6-6	CASSYYQGSPLHF
TRBV11-3	CASSYGQTNYGYTF
TRBV7-6	CASSPLGSEAFF
TRBV12-3/TRBV12-4	CASSPAALLYEQYF
TRBV4-2	CASSQERRYEQFF
TRBV5-1	CASLPGALNTEAFF
TRBV10-3	CANRDKHNEQFF
TRBV12-3/TRBV12-4	CASSHRPGTDNSPLHF
TRBV5-1	CASSHQGDNSPLHF
TRBV3-1	CASSQGQGAFF
TRBV20-1	CSARKGVANYGYTF
TRBV5-6	CASRRTGGNSPLHF
TRBV7-9	CASSLSDGELFF
TRBV20-1	CSARDWMGGQDTQYF
TRBV6-6	CASSPGQQFYEQYF